This T cell receptor (beta chain) was retrieved from a study of response to subunit inactivated influenza vaccine. V was cut by 0 bases and J by 4 bases, with 15 bases left in between. CDR3 size: 15 residues. The germline V gene has CDR1 DFQATT and CDR2 SNEGSKA (reference sequence). Whole-study findings and limits: Few additional T cells are recruited per seasonal influenza vaccination, authors suggested.

A few counts support this clonotype. What it binds is unknown. TCRdb ran MiXCR on the RT-PCR reads and lists one entry per CDR3 protein. The sample lists around 500,000 distinct CDR3 sequences, approximately 9.9% occurring once. Here the sequenced sample was PBMCs from blood, taken 35 to 45 days after vaccination. This chain joins TRBV20-1 and TRBJ1-2; D is ambiguous. This TCR derives from a man aged 50-60 years who received an inactivated influenza vaccine. This CDR3 reads CSARDRSRETYGYTF. The CDR3 region has the DNA TGCAGTGCTAGAGATCGGTCAAGGGAAACCTATGGCTACACCTTC.